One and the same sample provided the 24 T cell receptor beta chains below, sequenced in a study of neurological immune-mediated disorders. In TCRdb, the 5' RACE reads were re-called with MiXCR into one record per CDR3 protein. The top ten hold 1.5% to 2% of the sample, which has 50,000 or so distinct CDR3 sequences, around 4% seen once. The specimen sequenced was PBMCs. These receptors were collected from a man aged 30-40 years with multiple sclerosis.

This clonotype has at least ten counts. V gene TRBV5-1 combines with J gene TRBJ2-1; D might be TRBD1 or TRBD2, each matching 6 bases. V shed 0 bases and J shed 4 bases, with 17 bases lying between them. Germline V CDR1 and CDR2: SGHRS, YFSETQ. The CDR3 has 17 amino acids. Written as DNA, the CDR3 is TGCGCCAGCAGCTTGGTCGGGGGTGGGACACCATACAATGAGCAGTTCTTC. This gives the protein CASSLVGGGTPYNEQFF.

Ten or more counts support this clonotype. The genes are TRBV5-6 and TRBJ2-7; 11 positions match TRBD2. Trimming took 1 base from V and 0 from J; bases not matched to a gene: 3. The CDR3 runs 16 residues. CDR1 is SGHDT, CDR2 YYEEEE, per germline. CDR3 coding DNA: TGTGCCAGCAGCTTGCTGGGGACTAGCGGCTCCTACGAGCAGTACTTC. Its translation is CASSLLGTSGSYEQYF.

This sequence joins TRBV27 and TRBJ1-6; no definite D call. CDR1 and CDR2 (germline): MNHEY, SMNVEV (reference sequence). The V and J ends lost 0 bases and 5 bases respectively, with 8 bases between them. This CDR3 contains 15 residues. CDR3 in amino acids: CASSLSAPHNSPLHF. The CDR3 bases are TGTGCCAGCAGTTTATCCGCCCCGCATAATTCACCCCTCCACTTT.

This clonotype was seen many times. CDR3 residues: CASRSTVYGYTF. The CDR3, as DNA: TGTGCCAGCAGATCTACAGTCTATGGCTACACCTTC. The V gene is TRBV12-3 or TRBV12-4, the J gene TRBJ1-2, with unresolved D. V dropped 6 bases and J dropped 4 bases, with 9 bases sitting between them. The CDR3 is 12 amino acids.

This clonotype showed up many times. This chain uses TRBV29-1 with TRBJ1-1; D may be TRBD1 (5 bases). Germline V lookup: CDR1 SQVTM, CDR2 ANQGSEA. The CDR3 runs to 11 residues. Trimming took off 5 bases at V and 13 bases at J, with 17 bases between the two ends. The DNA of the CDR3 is TGCAGCGTTTCCCCCGCAGGGATTAGTTTCTTT. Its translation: CSVSPAGISFF.

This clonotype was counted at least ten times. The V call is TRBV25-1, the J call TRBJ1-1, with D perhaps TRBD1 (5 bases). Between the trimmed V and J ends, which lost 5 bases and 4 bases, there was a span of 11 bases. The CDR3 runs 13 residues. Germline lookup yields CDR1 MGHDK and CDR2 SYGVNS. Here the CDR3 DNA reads TGTGCCAGCAGTAAGGGGACGGGCACTGAAGCTTTCTTT. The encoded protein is CASSKGTGTEAFF.

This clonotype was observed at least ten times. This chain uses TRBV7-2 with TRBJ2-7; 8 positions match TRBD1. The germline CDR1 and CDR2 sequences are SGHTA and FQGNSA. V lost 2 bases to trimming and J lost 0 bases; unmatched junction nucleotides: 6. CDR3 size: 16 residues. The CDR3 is CASSLRTGSTSYEQYF. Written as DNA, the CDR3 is TGTGCCAGCAGCTTAAGGACAGGGTCAACCTCCTACGAGCAGTACTTC. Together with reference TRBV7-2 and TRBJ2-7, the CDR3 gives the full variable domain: GAGVSQSPSNKVTEKGKDVELRCDPISGHTALYWYRQSLGQGLEFLIYFQGNSAPDKSGLPSDRFSAERTGGSVSTLTIQRTQQEDSAVYLCASSLRTGSTSYEQYFGPGTRLTVT.

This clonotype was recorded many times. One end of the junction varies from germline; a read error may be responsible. The CDR3 loop is CASSPGGGNSPLNF. The CDR3, as DNA: TGCGCCAGCAGCCCAGGGGGCGGGAATTCACCCCTCAACTTT. The rearrangement joins TRBV5-1 to TRBJ1-6; 8 bases map to TRBD1. Germline V gives CDR1 SGHRS, CDR2 YFSETQ. This CDR3 spans 14 amino acids.

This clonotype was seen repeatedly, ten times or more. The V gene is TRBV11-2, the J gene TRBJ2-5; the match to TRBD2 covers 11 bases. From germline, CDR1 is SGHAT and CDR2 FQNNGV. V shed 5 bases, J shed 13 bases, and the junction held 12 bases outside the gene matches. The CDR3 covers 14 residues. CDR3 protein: CASSALAGGTQRYF. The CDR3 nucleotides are TGTGCCAGCAGCGCCCTAGCGGGGGGTACCCAGAGGTACTTC.

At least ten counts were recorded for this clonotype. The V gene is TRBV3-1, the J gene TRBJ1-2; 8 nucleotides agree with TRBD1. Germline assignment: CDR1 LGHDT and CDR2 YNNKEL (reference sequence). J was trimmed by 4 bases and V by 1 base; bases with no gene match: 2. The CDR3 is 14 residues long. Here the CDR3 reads CASSQGQGSYGYTF. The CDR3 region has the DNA TGTGCCAGCAGCCAAGGACAGGGGAGCTATGGCTACACCTTC.

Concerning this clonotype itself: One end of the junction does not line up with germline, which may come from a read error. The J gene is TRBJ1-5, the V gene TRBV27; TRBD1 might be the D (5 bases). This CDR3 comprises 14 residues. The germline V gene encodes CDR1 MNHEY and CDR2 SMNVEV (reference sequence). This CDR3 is CASSRQGPNQPQNF. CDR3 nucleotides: TGTGCCAGCAGTCGGCAGGGACCCAATCAGCCCCAGAATTTT.

DNA for the CDR3: TGCAGTGCTAGAGTTTCGGGACAGATATACAATGAGCAGTTCTTC. It encodes CSARVSGQIYNEQFF. This sequence joins TRBV20-1 and TRBJ2-1; 7 bases are a match to TRBD1. The junction had 7 bases not matched to a gene; V was cut back by 1 base and J by 4 bases. Germline CDR1 DFQATT, CDR2 SNEGSKA (reference sequence). The CDR3 spans 15 residues.

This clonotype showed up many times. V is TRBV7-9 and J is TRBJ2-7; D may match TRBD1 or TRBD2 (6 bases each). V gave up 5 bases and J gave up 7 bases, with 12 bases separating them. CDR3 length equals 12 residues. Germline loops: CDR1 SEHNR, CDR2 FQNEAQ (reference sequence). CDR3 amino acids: CASSPGASEQYF. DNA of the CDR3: TGTGCCAGCAGCCCGGGGGCGAGTGAGCAGTACTTC.

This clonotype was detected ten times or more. CDR3 sequence: CASRKTGNTEAFF. The DNA for the CDR3 is TGTGCCAGCAGAAAAACAGGGAACACTGAAGCTTTCTTT. V is TRBV6-4 and J is TRBJ1-1; a weak D match, TRBD1 (5 bases). V gave up 6 bases and J gave up 1 base, with 9 bases separating them. The CDR3 extends over 13 amino acids. Germline V gene data show CDR1 as MRHNA and CDR2 as SNTAGT.

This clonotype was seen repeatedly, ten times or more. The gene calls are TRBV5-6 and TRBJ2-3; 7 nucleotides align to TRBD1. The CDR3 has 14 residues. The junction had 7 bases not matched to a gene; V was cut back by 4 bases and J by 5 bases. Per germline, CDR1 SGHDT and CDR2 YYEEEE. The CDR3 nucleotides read TGTGCCAGCAGCGATGGGGCAGGGGGAGATACGCAGTATTTT. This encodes CASSDGAGGDTQYF. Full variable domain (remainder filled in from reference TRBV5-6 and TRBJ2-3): DAGVTQSPTHLIKTRGQQVTLRCSPKSGHDTVSWYQQALGQGPQFIFQYYEEEERQRGNFPDRFSGHQFPNYSSELNVNALLLGDSALYLCASSDGAGGDTQYFGPGTRLTVL.

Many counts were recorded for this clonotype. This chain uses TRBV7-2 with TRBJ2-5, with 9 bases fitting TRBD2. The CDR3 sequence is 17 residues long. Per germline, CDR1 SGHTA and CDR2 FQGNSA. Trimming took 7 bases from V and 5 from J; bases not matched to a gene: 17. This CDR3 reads CASTPGLAGESWETQYF. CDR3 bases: TGTGCCAGCACCCCCGGTTTAGCGGGAGAGAGCTGGGAGACCCAGTACTTC.

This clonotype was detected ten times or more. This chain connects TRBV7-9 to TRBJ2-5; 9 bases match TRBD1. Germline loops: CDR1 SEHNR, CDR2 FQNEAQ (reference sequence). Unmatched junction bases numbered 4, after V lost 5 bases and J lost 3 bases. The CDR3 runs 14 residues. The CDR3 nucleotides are TGTGCCAGCAGCCTGGGACAGGGAAAAGAGACCCAGTACTTC. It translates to CASSLGQGKETQYF.

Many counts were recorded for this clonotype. This CDR3 reads CASSFDVVGNEQYF. The CDR3 nucleotides are TGCGCCAGCAGCTTCGATGTAGTGGGGAACGAGCAGTACTTC. V is TRBV5-1 and J is TRBJ2-7; D not resolved. The germline V gene encodes CDR1 SGHRS and CDR2 YFSETQ. This CDR3 comprises 14 residues. The V gene lost 2 bases and the J gene lost 5 bases, with 14 bases spanning the gap.

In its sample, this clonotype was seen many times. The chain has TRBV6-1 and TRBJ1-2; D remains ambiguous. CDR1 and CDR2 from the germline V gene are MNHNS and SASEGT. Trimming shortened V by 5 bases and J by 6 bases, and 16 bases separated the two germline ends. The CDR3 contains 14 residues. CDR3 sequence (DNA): TGTGCCAGCAGTCGGGATTCGGGGAGGGATGGCTACACCTTC. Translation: CASSRDSGRDGYTF.

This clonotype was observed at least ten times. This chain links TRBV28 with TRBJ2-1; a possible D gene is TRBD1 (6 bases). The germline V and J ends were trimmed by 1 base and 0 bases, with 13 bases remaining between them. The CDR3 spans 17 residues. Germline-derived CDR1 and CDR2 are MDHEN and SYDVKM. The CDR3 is CASSLYRATYSYNEQFF. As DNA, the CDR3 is TGTGCCAGCAGTTTATACAGGGCCACCTACTCCTACAATGAGCAGTTCTTC.

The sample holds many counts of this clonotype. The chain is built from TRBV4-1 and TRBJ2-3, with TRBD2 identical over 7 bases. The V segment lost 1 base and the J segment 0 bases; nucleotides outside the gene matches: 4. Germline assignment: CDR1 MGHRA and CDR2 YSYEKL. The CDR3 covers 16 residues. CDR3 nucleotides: TGCGCCAGCAGCCAAGTAGGGCGGGAGAGCACAGATACGCAGTATTTT. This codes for CASSQVGRESTDTQYF.

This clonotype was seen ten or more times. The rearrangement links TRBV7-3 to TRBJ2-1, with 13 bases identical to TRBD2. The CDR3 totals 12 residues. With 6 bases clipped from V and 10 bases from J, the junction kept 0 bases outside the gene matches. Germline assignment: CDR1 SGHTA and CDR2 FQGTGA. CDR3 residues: CASRTSGGEQFF. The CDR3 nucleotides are TGTGCCAGCAGGACTAGCGGGGGGGAGCAGTTCTTC.

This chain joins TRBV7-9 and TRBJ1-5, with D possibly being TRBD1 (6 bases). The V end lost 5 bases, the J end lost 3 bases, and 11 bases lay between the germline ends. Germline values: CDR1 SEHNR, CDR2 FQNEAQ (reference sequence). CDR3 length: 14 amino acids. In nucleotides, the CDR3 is TGTGCCAGCAGCACTGGACAGCTCAATCAGCCCCAGCATTTT. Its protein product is CASSTGQLNQPQHF.

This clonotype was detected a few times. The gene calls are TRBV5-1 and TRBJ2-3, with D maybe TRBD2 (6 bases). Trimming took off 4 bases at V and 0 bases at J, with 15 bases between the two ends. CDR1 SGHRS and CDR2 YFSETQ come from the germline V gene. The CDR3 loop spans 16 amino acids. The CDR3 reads CASSPGLSDSTDTQYF. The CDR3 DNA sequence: TGCGCCAGCAGCCCGGGACTGTCGGATAGCACAGATACGCAGTATTTT. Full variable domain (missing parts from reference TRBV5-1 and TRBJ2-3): KAGVTQTPRYLIKTRGQQVTLSCSPISGHRSVSWYQQTPGQGLQFLFEYFSETQRNKGNFPGRFSGRQFSNSRSEMNVSTLELGDSALYLCASSPGLSDSTDTQYFGPGTRLTVL.